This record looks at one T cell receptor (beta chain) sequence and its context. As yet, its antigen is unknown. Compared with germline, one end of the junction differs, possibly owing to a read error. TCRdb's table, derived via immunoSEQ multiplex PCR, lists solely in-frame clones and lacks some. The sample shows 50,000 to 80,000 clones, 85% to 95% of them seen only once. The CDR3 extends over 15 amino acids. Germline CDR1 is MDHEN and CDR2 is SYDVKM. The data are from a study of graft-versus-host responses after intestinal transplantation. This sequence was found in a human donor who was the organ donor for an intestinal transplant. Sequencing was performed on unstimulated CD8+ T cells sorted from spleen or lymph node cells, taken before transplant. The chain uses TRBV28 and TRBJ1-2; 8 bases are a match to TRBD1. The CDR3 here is CASKPDRALNDGYTF. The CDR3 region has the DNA TGTGCCAGCAAGCCGGACAGGGCGCTTAACGATGGCTACACCTTC.